What follows are 18 T cell receptor beta chains derived from one specimen sequenced in a study of Ad26.COV2.S vaccination and SARS-CoV-2 variants. Repertoires were generated with immunoSEQ multiplex PCR, while TCRdb's copy carries only in-frame clones and drops some. The sample shows fewer than 800,000 clones, about 90% of them seen only once. Specified treatment: around 19 received Ad26.COV2.S at low or high dose, single or two shots; 5 received placebo; per-sample allocation not given. Vaccine and placebo recipients were sampled on day 63 after the first injection. The sample consisted of peripheral blood, taken in a trial of Ad26.COV2.S vaccine versus placebo. The receptors shown here come from a person aged 18-60 years who received the Ad26.COV2.S COVID-19 vaccine or a placebo.

This CDR3 reads CASSPRDGSSYEQYF. The CDR3 bases are TGTGCCAGCAGCCCCCGGGACGGGAGCTCCTACGAGCAGTACTTC. V and J are TRBV7-9 and TRBJ2-7; possible D gene TRBD2, 6 bases. The CDR3 is 15 residues long. The germline CDR1 and CDR2 sequences are SEHNR and FQNEAQ (reference sequence). Trimming took off 5 bases at V and 0 bases at J, with 14 bases between the two ends.

The genes are TRBV6-5 and TRBJ2-1; unclear D gene. The germline CDR1 and CDR2 sequences are MNHEY and SVGAGI. The V end lost 0 bases, the J end lost 4 bases, and 7 bases lay between the germline ends. The CDR3 is made up of 14 amino acids. The CDR3 is CASSYSTGYNEQFF. The CDR3, as DNA: TGTGCCAGCAGTTACTCGACCGGATACAATGAGCAGTTCTTC.

The chain uses TRBV5-6 and TRBJ2-5, with a tentative D call TRBD1 (5 bases). This CDR3 is built from 16 residues. Trimming took off 0 bases at V and 1 base at J, with 13 bases between the two ends. Germline V lookup: CDR1 SGHDT, CDR2 YYEEEE. CDR3 nucleotides: TGTGCCAGCAGCTTGGAAGGGGCCTTGATCCAAGAGACCCAGTACTTC. Translating it yields CASSLEGALIQETQYF.

On this clone: This CDR3 is also generated by other DNA sequences in the sample. V is TRBV19 and J is TRBJ1-1, with a tentative D call TRBD1 (5 bases). V was clipped by 2 bases and J by 4 bases, with 8 bases between them. Germline CDR1 LNHDA, CDR2 SQIVND (reference sequence). The length of the CDR3 is 13 residues. The CDR3 nucleotides are TGTGCCAGTAGTATACGGGGGGGCACTGAAGCTTTCTTT. Its translation: CASSIRGGTEAFF.

The chain is built from TRBV2 and TRBJ2-3, with TRBD2 matching 13 bases. Germline lookup yields CDR1 SNHLY and CDR2 FYNNEI. The CDR3 contains 17 residues. Losses at the gene ends were 6 bases for V and 6 bases for J; bases not matched to a gene: 12. The CDR3 coding sequence is TGTGCCAGCAGGGTTGCGGGACTAGCGGGAAAGGGGGATACGCAGTATTTT. Its translation is CASRVAGLAGKGDTQYF.

The chain has TRBV7-2 and TRBJ2-3, with D perhaps TRBD1 (5 bases). The germline V and J ends were trimmed by 5 bases and 5 bases, with 8 bases remaining between them. The germline V gene encodes CDR1 SGHTA and CDR2 FQGNSA. The CDR3 is 12 residues long. The CDR3 here is CASSNRRDTQYF. The CDR3 DNA reads as TGTGCCAGCAGCAACAGGAGAGATACGCAGTATTTT.

The CDR3 nucleotides read TGTGCCAGCTCCCGCCTACAAAACACAGATACGCAGTATTTT. Its translation is CASSRLQNTDTQYF. V and J are TRBV18 and TRBJ2-3; D call uncertain. The V end was cut by 6 bases, the J end by 2 bases, with 12 bases between. Germline loops: CDR1 KGHSH, CDR2 LQKENI. There are 14 residues in the CDR3.

The chain employs TRBV7-9 and TRBJ1-5; tentative D call: TRBD1 (6 bases). Trimming took 1 base from V and 5 from J, leaving 9 bases between them. Germline lookup yields CDR1 SEHNR and CDR2 FQNEAQ (reference sequence). CDR3 length equals 14 residues. The CDR3 DNA reads TGTGCCAGCAGCTTAGGGGCAGGGGATCAGCCCCAGCATTTT. Its translation: CASSLGAGDQPQHF.

This chain connects TRBV6-2 or TRBV6-3 to TRBJ1-1; 7 bases line up with TRBD1. With V trimmed by 5 bases and J by 5 bases, 5 bases remained unmatched. Per the germline V gene, CDR1 is MNHEY and CDR2 is SVGEGT. The CDR3 is made up of 13 amino acids. This CDR3 reads CASSTQGWTEAFF. The CDR3, as DNA: TGTGCCAGCAGTACACAGGGGTGGACTGAAGCTTTCTTT.

V and J are TRBV4-3 and TRBJ1-1; D gene unclear. Trimming removed 0 bases at V and 0 bases at J, with 11 bases between. The CDR3 totals 16 residues. The germline CDR1 and CDR2 sequences are LGHNA and YSLEER. CDR3 protein: CASSQDLGEMNTEAFF. The DNA for the CDR3 is TGCGCCAGCAGCCAAGATCTTGGGGAGATGAACACTGAAGCTTTCTTT.

This sequence joins TRBV24-1 and TRBJ2-2, with a weak D call TRBD2 (7 bases). The CDR3 runs 17 residues. The germline gives CDR1 KGHDR, CDR2 SFDVKD. Trimming took off 3 bases at V and 4 bases at J, with 17 bases between the two ends. Here the CDR3 DNA reads TGTGCCACCAGTGATCCATCCGGGGGGCACGGCACCGGGGAGCTGTTTTTT. It specifies CATSDPSGGHGTGELFF.

A few counts support this clone. This rearrangement joins TRBV18 to TRBJ1-2, with unresolved D. CDR3 length equals 17 residues. V dropped 0 bases and J dropped 1 base, with 15 bases sitting between them. Germline lookup yields CDR1 KGHSH and CDR2 LQKENI. The DNA of the CDR3 is TGTGCCAGCTCACCACCGGAGGCCGGGCCAGTTAACTATGGCTACACCTTC. It is translated as CASSPPEAGPVNYGYTF.

This chain links TRBV18 with TRBJ1-3; no clear D gene. V was trimmed by 3 bases and J by 0 bases, leaving 9 bases between them. CDR3 length equals 15 residues. CDR1 and CDR2 from the germline V gene are KGHSH and LQKENI. CDR3 protein: CASSPQHGSGNTIYF. CDR3 bases: TGTGCCAGCTCACCCCAGCACGGCTCTGGAAACACCATATATTTT.

A single count supports this clone. The chain links TRBV5-8 to TRBJ2-3; D is possibly TRBD2 (5 bases). The CDR3 length is 14 residues. V was pared by 0 bases and J by 6 bases, with 11 bases between. Germline CDR1 SGHTS, CDR2 YDEGEE. CDR3 in amino acids: CASSLGGRADTQYF. DNA for the CDR3: TGTGCCAGCAGCTTGGGAGGGAGAGCCGATACGCAGTATTTT.

The chain joins TRBV3-1 (or the pseudogene TRBV3-2) to TRBJ1-3; weak D call: TRBD1 (5 bases). Trimming took 4 bases from V and 5 from J, leaving 15 bases between them. The germline V gene has CDR1 LGHDT and CDR2 YNNKEL (reference sequence). The CDR3 has 15 amino acids. CDR3 bases: TGTGCCAGCAGCCCCTCCGGGGACGTTCGAAACACCATATATTTT. Translating it yields CASSPSGDVRNTIYF.

The chain uses TRBV30 and TRBJ1-5; no firm D call. Trimming removed 2 bases from V and 1 base from J, with 9 bases in between. The germline gives CDR1 GTSNPN, CDR2 SVGIG (reference sequence). The CDR3 has 14 residues. The CDR3 sequence: CAWSLGDSNQPQHF. DNA for the CDR3: TGTGCCTGGAGTCTCGGTGACAGCAATCAGCCCCAGCATTTT.

The J gene is TRBJ1-1, the V gene TRBV6-5, with D tentatively TRBD1 (6 bases). The CDR3 extends over 15 amino acids. V was trimmed by 0 bases and J by 4 bases, leaving 12 bases between them. Germline V gives CDR1 MNHEY, CDR2 SVGAGI. CDR3 loop: CASSYSRIGGTEAFF. CDR3 nucleotides: TGTGCCAGCAGTTACTCGAGGATAGGGGGCACTGAAGCTTTCTTT.

This chain links TRBV24-1 with TRBJ2-3, with D perhaps matching TRBD1 or TRBD2 (5 bases each). Trimming shortened V by 0 bases and J by 7 bases, and 7 bases separated the two germline ends. The CDR3 runs 13 residues. The germline V gene has CDR1 KGHDR and CDR2 SFDVKD. CDR3 sequence: CATSDLEGNTQYF. The CDR3 DNA sequence: TGTGCCACCAGTGATTTGGAGGGGAATACGCAGTATTTT.